A selection of T cell receptor beta chains follows, all from one sample in a study of T cell repertoires in cytomegalovirus infection. TCRdb reanalysed the reads using MiXCR and keeps one entry per CDR3 protein. The table has 680,000 or so distinct CDR3 sequences, roughly 35% seen once. Sequenced sample: PBMCs. These receptors were collected from a human donor in good health (CMV status not recorded). Some clones in this sample may be carry-over from other donors' samples. CDR3s include the opening cysteine and the closing phenylalanine or tryptophan. The D gene is left open where the match is weak. Clone size, where shown, is once, few, many, or a class for clones that have expanded.

TGTGCCAGCACCTCGGGACAGGGGGTCTCCGAAGCTTTCTTT,CASTSGQGVSEAFF,many,TRBJ1-1,TRBV7-2,TRBD1
TGTGCCAGCAGGGCTAGCGGCTCCTACGAGCAGTACTTC,CASRASGSYEQYF,many,TRBJ2-7,TRBV12-3/TRBV12-4,TRBD2
TGTGCCAGCAGCCCTCGGGACCTACAAACCTCCTACGAGCAGTACTTC,CASSPRDLQTSYEQYF,-,TRBJ2-7,TRBV7-6,-
TGTGCCAGCAGCCCAAGCGGACAGGGGGCGGCCGGGGAGCTGTTTTTT,CASSPSGQGAAGELFF,few,TRBJ2-2,TRBV7-2,TRBD1
TGTGCCAGCAGCTCCCGGGGGCGGGACACTGAAGCTTTCTTT,CASSSRGRDTEAFF,many,TRBJ1-1,TRBV7-9,-
TGTGCCAGTAGTATGGTCCGGAACCCCGGGGAGCTGTTTTTT,CASSMVRNPGELFF,-,TRBJ2-2,TRBV19,-
TGTGCCAGCAGCTCCAACCGGGACAGGGTGCGAGGCTACACCTTC,CASSSNRDRVRGYTF,-,TRBJ1-2,TRBV5-4,TRBD1
TGTGCCAGCAGTGATGTCGGACAGCTTAGCTCCTATAATTCACCCCTCCACTTT,CASSDVGQLSSYNSPLHF,-,TRBJ1-6,TRBV2,-
TGTGCCAGCACTTTACCAAACCTCCAGGGTACTTCACCCCTCCACTTT,CASTLPNLQGTSPLHF,few,TRBJ1-6,TRBV6-6,-
TGTGCCAGCACTTATCGTCATGAGCAGTTCTTC,CASTYRHEQFF,many,TRBJ2-1,TRBV12-3/TRBV12-4,-
TGTGCCAGCAGTTTGCGGCAGGGGGACATGAACACTGAAGCTTTCTTT,CASSLRQGDMNTEAFF,few,TRBJ1-1,TRBV12-3/TRBV12-4,TRBD1
TGTGCCAGCAGTCGTGGACGCCCCAGCTCCTACAATGAGCAGTTCTTC,CASSRGRPSSYNEQFF,-,TRBJ2-1,TRBV12-3/TRBV12-4,-
TGTGCCAGCAGTCAGTACGCGGGCGCCCTCCACTTT,CASSQYAGALHF,few,TRBJ1-6,TRBV28,-
TGTGCCACAAGGCGGGACTTCGGCGAACGGTCTGGAAACACCATATATTTT,CATRRDFGERSGNTIYF,-,TRBJ1-3,TRBV10-3,-
TGTGCCATCAGGGGGACCGGCGAGCAGTACTTC,CAIRGTGEQYF,-,TRBJ2-7,TRBV10-3,-
TGTGCCACCAGTGATTTTAGAGGCGCTGAAGCTTTCTTT,CATSDFRGAEAFF,-,TRBJ1-1,TRBV24-1,-
TGTGCCAGCAGTGCATCAGGAGTTCGGCAGCCCCAGCATTTT,CASSASGVRQPQHF,-,TRBJ1-5,TRBV28,-
TGTGCCAGCAGTCCGACAGGGGCACCCCAGCCCCAGCATTTT,CASSPTGAPQPQHF,-,TRBJ1-5,TRBV12-3/TRBV12-4,TRBD1
TGTGCCAGCAGCTTCTCATCCGGGGAAGGACGGACCGGGGAGCTGTTTTTT,CASSFSSGEGRTGELFF,-,TRBJ2-2,TRBV7-4,-
TGTGCCAGCAGTGAAGTTGCGGGAGGCTCCGCCAATGAGCAGTTCTTC,CASSEVAGGSANEQFF,-,TRBJ2-1,TRBV6-1,TRBD2
TGTGCCAGCAGTTTATCGGGGGGTCAACTTGCCAAAAACATTCAGTACTTC,CASSLSGGQLAKNIQYF,few,TRBJ2-4,TRBV27,-
TGCAGCGCCGAGGCCCCAGGGGCCCTGTCTCGAGAGCAGTACTTC,CSAEAPGALSREQYF,-,TRBJ2-7,TRBV29-1,-
TGTGCCAGCAGTTTTAGACGTCTCGGGACCCAGTACTTC,CASSFRRLGTQYF,-,TRBJ2-5,TRBV12-3/TRBV12-4,-
TGTGCCAGCAGCCCCCGGGACGGTGATAAGAAAGGAAACACCATATATTTT,CASSPRDGDKKGNTIYF,-,TRBJ1-3,TRBV4-2,-
TGTGCCAGCAGGGGCCTCTCTGGAAACACCATATATTTT,CASRGLSGNTIYF,once,TRBJ1-3,TRBV12-3/TRBV12-4,-
TGTGCCTGGAGCGTCCTGAAGAGCACAGATACGCAGTATTTT,CAWSVLKSTDTQYF,-,TRBJ2-3,TRBV30,-
TGCAGTGCTACGAAACCGGGACTAGCTTATGAGCAGTACTTC,CSATKPGLAYEQYF,-,TRBJ2-7,TRBV20-1,TRBD2
TGTGCCAGCAGCCACCGGGACAGCTATGGCTACACCTTC,CASSHRDSYGYTF,few,TRBJ1-2,TRBV7-8,TRBD1
TGTGCCAGCAGTTTAAGGACAGGGAGGGACTATGGCTACACCTTC,CASSLRTGRDYGYTF,-,TRBJ1-2,TRBV28,TRBD1
TGTGCCAGCAGCCAAGGAGAGACGCTTTACAATCAGCCCCAGCATTTT,CASSQGETLYNQPQHF,few,TRBJ1-5,TRBV4-2,-
TGTGCCAGCAGCTTATTGGGCGGGGGGGGAGATACGCAGTATTTT,CASSLLGGGGDTQYF,many,TRBJ2-3,TRBV7-8,TRBD2
TGTGCCAGCAGCCAAGCGACAGGGGCGTACTATAATTCACCCCTCCCCTTT,CASSQATGAYYNSPLPF,-,TRBJ1-6,TRBV14,TRBD1
TGTGCCAGCAGCTTAGCGGTGGGGACAGCCCCAAATTCACCCCTCCACTTT,CASSLAVGTAPNSPLHF,-,TRBJ1-6,TRBV7-9,TRBD1
TGTGCCACCGCAACTGGCGGGGGCACCTACGAGCAGTACTTC,CATATGGGTYEQYF,-,TRBJ2-7,TRBV19,-
TGCGCCAGCAGTGACCCCCCTTCGGAGACCCAGTACTTC,CASSDPPSETQYF,-,TRBJ2-5,TRBV10-2,-
TGTGCCAGCAGTTCCGGACAGGGGGACTACGAGCAGTACTTC,CASSSGQGDYEQYF,few,TRBJ2-7,TRBV28,TRBD1
TGTGCCAGCAGCTTGGTCGGTGGTCCGAACACTGAAGCTTTCTTT,CASSLVGGPNTEAFF,-,TRBJ1-1,TRBV5-5,-
TGTGCCAGCAGCTTTGCTAGCGGGGAGGACACAGATACGCAGTATTTT,CASSFASGEDTDTQYF,-,TRBJ2-3,TRBV7-9,TRBD2
TGTGCCAGCAGTGAAGTCAACATGGGCGAGCAGTACTTC,CASSEVNMGEQYF,-,TRBJ2-7,TRBV2,-
TGTGCCAGCAGCGGAAGGACAAGAGGAACAGATACGCAGTATTTT,CASSGRTRGTDTQYF,few,TRBJ2-3,TRBV9,-
TGCGCCAGCAGCCCTTCTGTTCCCCTTCTGCTCCAAGAGACCCAGTACTTC,CASSPSVPLLLQETQYF,-,TRBJ2-5,TRBV4-1,-
TGTGCCAGCAAATCTAGCGGGAGCACAGATACGCAGTATTTT,CASKSSGSTDTQYF,-,TRBJ2-3,TRBV28,TRBD2
TGCAGTGCTAGACTAGCGGGGCCGGAGACCCAGTACTTC,CSARLAGPETQYF,many,TRBJ2-5,TRBV20-1,TRBD2
TGTGCCAGCACCCCCTCGGGGGGGTACGTCTATGGCTACACCTTC,CASTPSGGYVYGYTF,once,TRBJ1-2,TRBV12-3/TRBV12-4,-
TGTGCCAGCAGCTTAGGGGGACCCTTTAGGGGGGAGACCCAGTACTTC,CASSLGGPFRGETQYF,few,TRBJ2-5,TRBV7-2,-
TGTGCCAGCAGCTTACTTTACAGGGTTGACACTGAAGCTTTCTTT,CASSLLYRVDTEAFF,many,TRBJ1-1,TRBV7-2,-
TGTGCCAGTACTCGGCAGGGTAGCAATCAGCCCCAGCATTTT,CASTRQGSNQPQHF,once,TRBJ1-5,TRBV28,-
TGTGCCAGCAGCAAGGCGTCAGGTCCTGCTGGCTACACCTTC,CASSKASGPAGYTF,few,TRBJ1-2,TRBV7-9,-
TGTGCCAGCAGCTTAGTCCCGGGAACTAATCAGCCCCAGCATTTT,CASSLVPGTNQPQHF,many,TRBJ1-5,TRBV7-2,-